This TCR beta chain appears in the sequencing data of a study of Graves' ophthalmopathy and Graves' hyperthyroidism. As for the study in general: Ahead of any treatment, peripheral blood was obtained at the initial diagnosis.

This clonotype was counted a single time. Its antigen remains unidentified. RNA transcripts served as template for amplifying TCR beta CDR3 sequences. RT-PCR in the first round used HTBI primers; a second-round multiplex PCR followed. TCRdb fed the multiplex PCR reads into MiXCR, producing one record per CDR3 protein. The table lists approximately 640,000 distinct CDR3 sequences, roughly 39% of them singletons. Findings and limits, study-wide: The majority of expanded thyroid clonotypes above 0.001 frequency also occurred in blood.

Germline-derived CDR1 and CDR2 are SEHNR and FQNEAQ (reference sequence). With 9 bases clipped from V and 5 bases from J, the junction kept 5 bases outside the gene matches. This CDR3 contains 12 residues. The material sequenced was peripheral blood. The gene calls are TRBV7-9 and TRBJ1-1, with 8 nucleotides matching TRBD1. The sequence was collected from an adult man with Graves' ophthalmopathy. In DNA, the CDR3 is TGTGCCAGTTTGCAGGGGGCGACTGAAGCTTTCTTT. Its translation: CASLQGATEAFF.